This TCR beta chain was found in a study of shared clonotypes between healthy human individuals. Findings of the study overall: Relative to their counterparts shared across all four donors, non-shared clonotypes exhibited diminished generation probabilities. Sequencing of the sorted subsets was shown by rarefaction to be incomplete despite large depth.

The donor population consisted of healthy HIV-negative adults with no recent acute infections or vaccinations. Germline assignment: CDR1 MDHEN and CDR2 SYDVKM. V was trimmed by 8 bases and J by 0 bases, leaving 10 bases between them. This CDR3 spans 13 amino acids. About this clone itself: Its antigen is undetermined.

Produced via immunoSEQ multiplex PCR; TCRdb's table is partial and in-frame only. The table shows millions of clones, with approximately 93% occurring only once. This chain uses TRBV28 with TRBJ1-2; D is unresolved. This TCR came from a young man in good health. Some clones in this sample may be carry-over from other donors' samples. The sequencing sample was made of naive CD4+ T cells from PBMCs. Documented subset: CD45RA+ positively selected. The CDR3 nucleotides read TGTGCCAGCGGCGGAGGAGCTAACTATGGCTACACCTTC. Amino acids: CASGGGANYGYTF.